The 11 T cell receptor beta chains below were found in one sample sequenced in a study of PD-L1 blockade in urothelial cancer. Sequencing used immunoSEQ multiplex PCR; TCRdb keeps in-frame clones, though not all of them. The data contain about 71,000 clones, 70% to 90% of them singletons. The sample was PBMCs, taken around atezolizumab (anti-PD-L1) treatment. The source of these receptors is a man aged 55 to 70 with urothelial cancer.

The gene calls are TRBV18 and TRBJ1-1, with 8 bases aligning to TRBD1. CDR1 and CDR2 (germline): KGHSH, LQKENI. The junction had 8 bases not matched to a gene; V was cut back by 6 bases and J by 8 bases. The CDR3 runs to 13 residues. This CDR3 is CASSDREIPEAFF. Here the CDR3 DNA reads TGTGCCAGCTCGGACAGGGAAATCCCCGAAGCTTTCTTT.

In this sample, this clone turned up once. V is TRBV4-1 and J is TRBJ1-2, with 11 bases fitting TRBD1. V shed 4 bases and J 7 bases; nucleotides not matched to a gene: 8. CDR3 size: 15 residues. Germline CDR1 and CDR2: MGHRA and YSYEKL. The CDR3 loop is CASSPQDRGRGGYTF. The CDR3 nucleotides are TGCGCCAGCAGCCCCCAGGACAGGGGGCGCGGTGGCTACACCTTC.

This clone was seen just once. CDR3: CASSSGQLSGELFF. Here the CDR3 DNA reads TGTGCCAGCAGTTCGGGACAATTGAGCGGGGAGCTGTTTTTT. The chain joins TRBV6-1 to TRBJ2-2, with a weak D call TRBD1 (6 bases). The CDR3 has 14 amino acids. CDR1 and CDR2 from the germline V gene are MNHNS and SASEGT. V lost 5 bases, J lost 7 bases, and 14 bases lay in between.

V is TRBV28 and J is TRBJ2-7; 9 positions match TRBD2. Germline CDR1 reads MDHEN; CDR2 reads SYDVKM. This CDR3 has 15 amino acids. V was pared by 4 bases and J by 0 bases, with 4 bases of the junction left unmatched. The DNA for the CDR3 is TGTGCCAGCAGTTCTAGCGGGATGAGCTCCTACGAGCAGTACTTC. Translating gives CASSSSGMSSYEQYF.

The chain couples TRBV30 to TRBJ1-2, with 8 bases matching TRBD1. Germline-derived CDR1 and CDR2 are GTSNPN and SVGIG (reference sequence). The CDR3 has 13 residues. V was clipped by 2 bases and J by 8 bases; unmatched bases: 7. The CDR3 protein is CAWSLTGGSGYTF. The CDR3 DNA reads TGTGCCTGGAGTCTCACAGGGGGGAGCGGCTACACCTTC.

The rearrangement uses TRBV11-3 and TRBJ1-1; D unresolved. The germline V gene encodes CDR1 SGHNT and CDR2 YENEEA. Trimming shortened V by 4 bases and J by 3 bases, and 9 bases separated the two germline ends. The CDR3 runs 13 residues. CDR3 nucleotide sequence: TGTGCCAGCAGCTCAACTTCTGACACTGAAGCTTTCTTT. Protein product: CASSSTSDTEAFF.

This chain joins TRBV5-1 and TRBJ2-5; 9 bases map to TRBD2. The germline V gene encodes CDR1 SGHRS and CDR2 YFSETQ. V was clipped by 6 bases and J by 4 bases; unmatched bases: 10. The CDR3 consists of 15 residues. For the CDR3, the DNA is TGCGCCAGCAAAATCGGCGGGGGGGCCCGAGAGACCCAGTACTTC. Its protein product is CASKIGGGARETQYF.

This clone has a single count. V is TRBV29-1 and J is TRBJ2-7; the match to TRBD1 covers 12 bases. V lost 5 bases and J lost 6; bases outside the gene matches: 8. The CDR3 covers 14 residues. Germline loops: CDR1 SQVTM, CDR2 ANQGSEA. CDR3 sequence reads: CSVQRGQGAFEQYF. CDR3 sequence (DNA): TGCAGCGTTCAAAGGGGACAGGGGGCTTTCGAGCAGTACTTC.

The chain links TRBV5-6 to TRBJ1-2; 9 bases fit TRBD1. In germline, CDR1 is SGHDT, CDR2 YYEEEE. This CDR3 has 15 amino acids. Trimming at V came to 8 bases and at J to 4 bases, leaving 12 bases not matched to a gene. The CDR3 here is CASTSRDRVAYGYTF. The CDR3 region has the DNA TGTGCCAGTACCTCCCGGGACAGGGTGGCCTATGGCTACACCTTC.

This clone was seen more than once but under ten times. Written as DNA, the CDR3 is TGTGCCAGCAGGAGACAGGGTGAAGCTTTCTTT. Protein: CASRRQGEAFF. The rearrangement uses TRBV6-1 and TRBJ1-1; 7 positions match TRBD1. This CDR3 spans 11 amino acids. V shed 6 bases, J shed 7 bases, and the junction held 2 bases outside the gene matches. Germline V CDR1 and CDR2: MNHNS, SASEGT.

The chain carries TRBV30 and TRBJ1-1; D is perhaps TRBD1 (5 bases). Germline V gene sequence: CDR1 GTSNPN, CDR2 SVGIG (reference sequence). This CDR3 is built from 13 residues. The V and J ends lost 0 bases and 6 bases respectively, with 11 bases between them. DNA for the CDR3: TGTGCCTGGAGTGTCCCGGGGGGATCTGAAGCTTTCTTT. Its translation is CAWSVPGGSEAFF.